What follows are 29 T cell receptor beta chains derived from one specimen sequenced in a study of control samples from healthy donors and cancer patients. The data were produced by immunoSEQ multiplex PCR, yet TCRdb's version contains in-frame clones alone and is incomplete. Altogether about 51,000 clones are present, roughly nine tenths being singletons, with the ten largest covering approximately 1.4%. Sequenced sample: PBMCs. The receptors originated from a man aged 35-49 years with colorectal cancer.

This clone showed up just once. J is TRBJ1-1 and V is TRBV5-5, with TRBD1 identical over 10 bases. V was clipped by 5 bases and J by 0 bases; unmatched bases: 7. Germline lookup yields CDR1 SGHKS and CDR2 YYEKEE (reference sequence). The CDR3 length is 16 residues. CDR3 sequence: CASSSGTGAMNTEAFF. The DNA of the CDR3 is TGTGCCAGCAGTTCCGGGACAGGGGCCATGAACACTGAAGCTTTCTTT.

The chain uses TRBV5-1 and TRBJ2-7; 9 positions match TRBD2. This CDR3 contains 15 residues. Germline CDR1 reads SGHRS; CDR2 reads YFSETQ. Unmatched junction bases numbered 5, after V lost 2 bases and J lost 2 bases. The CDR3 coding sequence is TGCGCCAGCAGCTTTTATGGCGGGAGGGCCTACGAGCAGTACTTC. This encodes CASSFYGGRAYEQYF.

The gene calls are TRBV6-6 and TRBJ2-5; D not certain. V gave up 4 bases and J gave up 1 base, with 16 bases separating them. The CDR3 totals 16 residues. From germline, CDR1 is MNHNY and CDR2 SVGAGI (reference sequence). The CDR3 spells CASSSPPRTAQETQYF. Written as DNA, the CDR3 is TGTGCCAGCAGTTCACCTCCTCGAACTGCCCAAGAGACCCAGTACTTC.

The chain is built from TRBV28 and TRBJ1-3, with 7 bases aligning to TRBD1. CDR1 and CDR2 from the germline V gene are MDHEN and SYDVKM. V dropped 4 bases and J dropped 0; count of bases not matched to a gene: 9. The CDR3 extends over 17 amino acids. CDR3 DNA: TGTGCCAGCAGTTCACCGGGACAGATAGTCTCTGGAAACACCATATATTTT. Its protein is CASSSPGQIVSGNTIYF.

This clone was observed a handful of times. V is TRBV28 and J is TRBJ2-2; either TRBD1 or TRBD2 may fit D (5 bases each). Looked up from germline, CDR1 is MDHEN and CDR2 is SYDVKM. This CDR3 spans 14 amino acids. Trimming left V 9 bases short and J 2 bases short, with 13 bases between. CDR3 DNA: TGTGCCAGTATCCGGGACGGCAACACCGGGGAGCTGTTTTTT. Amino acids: CASIRDGNTGELFF.

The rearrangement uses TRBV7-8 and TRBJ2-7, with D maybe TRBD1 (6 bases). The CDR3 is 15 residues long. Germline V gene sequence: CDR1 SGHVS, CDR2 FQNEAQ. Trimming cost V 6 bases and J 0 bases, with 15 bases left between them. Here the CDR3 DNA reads TGTGCCAGCAGTCTTGGACGGACAGACTCCTACGAGCAGTACTTC. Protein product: CASSLGRTDSYEQYF.

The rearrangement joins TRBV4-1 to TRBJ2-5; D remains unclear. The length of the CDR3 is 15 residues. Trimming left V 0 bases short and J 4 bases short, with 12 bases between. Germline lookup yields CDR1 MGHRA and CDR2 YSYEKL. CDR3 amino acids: CASSQDGRVGETQYF. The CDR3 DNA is TGCGCCAGCAGCCAAGATGGAAGGGTCGGAGAGACCCAGTACTTC.

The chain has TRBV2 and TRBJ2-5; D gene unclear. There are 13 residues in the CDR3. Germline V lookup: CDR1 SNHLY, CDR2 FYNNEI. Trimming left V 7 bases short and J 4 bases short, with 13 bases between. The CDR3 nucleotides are TGTGCCAGCAAGATCCTAGTGGCAGAGACCCAGTACTTC. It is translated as CASKILVAETQYF.

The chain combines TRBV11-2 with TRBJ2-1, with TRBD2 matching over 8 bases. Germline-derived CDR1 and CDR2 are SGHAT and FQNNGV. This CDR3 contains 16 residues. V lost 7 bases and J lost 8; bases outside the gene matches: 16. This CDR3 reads CASNSLASGSIYEQFF. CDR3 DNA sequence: TGTGCCAGCAACTCCCTCGCCAGCGGGAGTATTTATGAGCAGTTCTTC.

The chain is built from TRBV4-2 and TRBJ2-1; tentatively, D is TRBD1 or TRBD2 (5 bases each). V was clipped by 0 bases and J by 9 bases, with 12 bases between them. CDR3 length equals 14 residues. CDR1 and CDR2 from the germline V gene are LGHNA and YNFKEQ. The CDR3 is CASSQDQGRSEQFF. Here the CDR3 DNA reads TGTGCCAGCAGCCAAGATCAGGGACGGAGTGAGCAGTTCTTC.

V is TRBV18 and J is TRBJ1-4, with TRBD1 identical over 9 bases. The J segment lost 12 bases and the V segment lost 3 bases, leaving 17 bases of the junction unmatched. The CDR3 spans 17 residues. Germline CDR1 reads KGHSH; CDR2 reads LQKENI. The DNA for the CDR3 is TGTGCCAGCTCACCCGCGATCCCGGGACAGGGCTTAGGTGAACTGTTTTTT. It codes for CASSPAIPGQGLGELFF. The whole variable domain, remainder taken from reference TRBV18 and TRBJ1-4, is NAGVMQNPRHLVRRRGQEARLRCSPMKGHSHVYWYRQLPEEGLKFMVYLQKENIIDESGMPKERFSAEFPKEGPSILRIQQVVRGDSAAYFCASSPAIPGQGLGELFFGSGTQLSVL.

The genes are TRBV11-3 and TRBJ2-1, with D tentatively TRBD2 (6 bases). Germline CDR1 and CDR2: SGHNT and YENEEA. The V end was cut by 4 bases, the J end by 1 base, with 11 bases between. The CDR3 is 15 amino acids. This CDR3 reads CASSWGETSYNEQFF. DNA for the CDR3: TGTGCCAGCAGCTGGGGGGAGACATCCTACAATGAGCAGTTCTTC.

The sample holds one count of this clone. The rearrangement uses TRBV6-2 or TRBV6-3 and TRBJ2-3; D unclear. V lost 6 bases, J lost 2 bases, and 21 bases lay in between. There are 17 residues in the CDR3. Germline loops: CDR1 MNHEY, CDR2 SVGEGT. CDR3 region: CASSFRANRSPTDTQYF. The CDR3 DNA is TGTGCCAGCAGCTTTAGGGCCAACCGCAGTCCCACAGATACGCAGTATTTT.

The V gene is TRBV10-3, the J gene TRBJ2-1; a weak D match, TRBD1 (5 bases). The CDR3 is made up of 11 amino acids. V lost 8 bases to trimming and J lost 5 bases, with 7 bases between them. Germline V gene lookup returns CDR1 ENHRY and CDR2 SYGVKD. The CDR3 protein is CAIRRDNEQFF. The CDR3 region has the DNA TGTGCCATCCGCAGGGACAATGAGCAGTTCTTC.

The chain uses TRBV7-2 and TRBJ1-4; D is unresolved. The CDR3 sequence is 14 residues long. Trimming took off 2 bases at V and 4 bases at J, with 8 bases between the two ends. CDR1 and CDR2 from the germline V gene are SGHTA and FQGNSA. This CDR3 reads CASSLSFFNEKLFF. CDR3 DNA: TGTGCCAGCAGCTTATCCTTTTTTAATGAAAAACTGTTTTTT.

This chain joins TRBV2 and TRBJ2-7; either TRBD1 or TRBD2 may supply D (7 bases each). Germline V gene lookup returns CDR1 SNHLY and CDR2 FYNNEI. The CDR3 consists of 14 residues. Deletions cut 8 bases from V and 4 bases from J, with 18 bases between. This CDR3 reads CASGGGTETYEQYF. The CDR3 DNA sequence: TGTGCCAGCGGGGGAGGGACAGAAACTTACGAGCAGTACTTC.

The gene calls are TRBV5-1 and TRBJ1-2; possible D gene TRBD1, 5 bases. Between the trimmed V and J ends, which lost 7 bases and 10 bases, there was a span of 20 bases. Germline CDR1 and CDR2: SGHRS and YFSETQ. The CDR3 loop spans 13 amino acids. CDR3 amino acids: CASRNRQFLDYTF. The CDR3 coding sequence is TGCGCCAGCCGAAACAGACAGTTCCTAGACTACACCTTC.

This CDR3 is CSVAGGVGQPQHF. The CDR3 DNA sequence: TGCAGCGTTGCCGGGGGCGTGGGTCAGCCCCAGCATTTT. J is TRBJ1-5 and V is TRBV29-1, with D perhaps matching TRBD1 (6 bases). The germline V gene has CDR1 SQVTM and CDR2 ANQGSEA. The CDR3 totals 13 residues. Trimming took off 4 bases at V and 6 bases at J, with 13 bases between the two ends.

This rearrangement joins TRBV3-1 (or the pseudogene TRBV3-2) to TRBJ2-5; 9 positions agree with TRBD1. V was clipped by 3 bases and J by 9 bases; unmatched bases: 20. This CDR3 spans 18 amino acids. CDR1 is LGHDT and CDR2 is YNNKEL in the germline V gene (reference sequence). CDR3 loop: CASSHLFPGQGRERAQYF. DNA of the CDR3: TGTGCCAGCAGCCATTTGTTTCCGGGACAGGGCCGTGAAAGGGCCCAGTACTTC.

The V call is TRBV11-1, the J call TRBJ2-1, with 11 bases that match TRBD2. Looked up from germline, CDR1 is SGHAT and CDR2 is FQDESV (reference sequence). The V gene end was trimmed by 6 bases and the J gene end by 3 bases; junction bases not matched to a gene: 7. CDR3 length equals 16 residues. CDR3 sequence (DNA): TGTGCCAGCAGTTGGCGGGGACTAGCGGTCTACAATGAGCAGTTCTTC. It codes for CASSWRGLAVYNEQFF.

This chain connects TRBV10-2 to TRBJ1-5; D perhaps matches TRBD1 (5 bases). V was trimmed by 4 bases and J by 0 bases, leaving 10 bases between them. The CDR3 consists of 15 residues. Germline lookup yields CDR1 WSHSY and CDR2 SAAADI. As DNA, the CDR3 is TGCGCCAGCAGTGGTAGAGGGGATAGCAATCAGCCCCAGCATTTT. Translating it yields CASSGRGDSNQPQHF.

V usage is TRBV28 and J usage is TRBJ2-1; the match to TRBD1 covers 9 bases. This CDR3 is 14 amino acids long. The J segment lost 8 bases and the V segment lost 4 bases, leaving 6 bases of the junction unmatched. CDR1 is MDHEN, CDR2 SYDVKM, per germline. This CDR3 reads CASSYSRTGDEQFF. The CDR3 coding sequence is TGTGCCAGCAGTTATTCGAGGACAGGGGATGAGCAGTTCTTC.

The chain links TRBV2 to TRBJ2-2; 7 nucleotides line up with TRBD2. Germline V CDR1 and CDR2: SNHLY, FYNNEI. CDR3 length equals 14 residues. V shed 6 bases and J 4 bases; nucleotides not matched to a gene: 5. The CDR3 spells CASRPGTTTGELFF. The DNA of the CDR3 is TGTGCCAGCAGACCCGGGACTACCACCGGGGAGCTGTTTTTT.

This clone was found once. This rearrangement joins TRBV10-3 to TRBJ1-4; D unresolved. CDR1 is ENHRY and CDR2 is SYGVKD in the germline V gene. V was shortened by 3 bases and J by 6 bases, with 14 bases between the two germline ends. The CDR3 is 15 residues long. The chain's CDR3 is CAISDPAGEDEKLFF. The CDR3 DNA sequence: TGTGCCATCAGTGACCCCGCCGGCGAAGATGAAAAACTGTTTTTT.

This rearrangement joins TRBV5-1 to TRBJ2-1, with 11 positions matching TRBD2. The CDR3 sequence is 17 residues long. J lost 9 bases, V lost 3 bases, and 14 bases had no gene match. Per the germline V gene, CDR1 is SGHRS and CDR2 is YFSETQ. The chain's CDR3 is CASSWEAASGRSVEQFF. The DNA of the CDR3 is TGCGCCAGCAGCTGGGAGGCGGCTAGCGGGAGGTCGGTTGAGCAGTTCTTC. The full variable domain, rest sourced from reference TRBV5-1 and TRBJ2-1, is KAGVTQTPRYLIKTRGQQVTLSCSPISGHRSVSWYQQTPGQGLQFLFEYFSETQRNKGNFPGRFSGRQFSNSRSEMNVSTLELGDSALYLCASSWEAASGRSVEQFFGPGTRLTVL.

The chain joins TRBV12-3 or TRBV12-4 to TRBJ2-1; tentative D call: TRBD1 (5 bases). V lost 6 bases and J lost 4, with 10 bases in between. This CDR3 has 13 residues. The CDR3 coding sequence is TGTGCCAGCAGGGGCAGGGTTTACAATGAGCAGTTCTTC. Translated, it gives CASRGRVYNEQFF.

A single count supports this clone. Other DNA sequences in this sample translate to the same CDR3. CDR3 residues: CATSDSGTSGYNEQFF. In DNA form, the CDR3 reads TGTGCCACCAGTGATTCCGGGACTAGCGGTTACAATGAGCAGTTCTTC. The gene calls are TRBV24-1 and TRBJ2-1, with 11 bases aligning to TRBD2. Germline V gene lookup returns CDR1 KGHDR and CDR2 SFDVKD. The trim removed 2 bases at V and 4 bases at J, leaving 3 bases unmatched. There are 16 residues in the CDR3.

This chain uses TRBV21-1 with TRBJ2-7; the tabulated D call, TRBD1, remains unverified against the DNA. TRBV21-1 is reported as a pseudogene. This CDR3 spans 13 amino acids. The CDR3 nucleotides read TGTGCCAGCGGAGGGGACAGGGCGGGCGAGCAGTACTTC. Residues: CASGGDRAGEQYF.

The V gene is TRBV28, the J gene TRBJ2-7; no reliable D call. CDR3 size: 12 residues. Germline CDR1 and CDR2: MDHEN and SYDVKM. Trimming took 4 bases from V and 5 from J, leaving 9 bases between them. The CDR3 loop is CASSSRRHEQYF. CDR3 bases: TGTGCCAGCAGTTCAAGAAGGCACGAGCAGTACTTC.